Here is one TCR beta chain with its context. This sample was included in a study of OX40 agonist ivuxolimab in advanced cancers. Study summary: Patients received the agonistic anti-OX40 (CD134) antibody ivuxolimab. All patients had ivuxolimab intravenously every 2 weeks at 0.01 to 10 mg/kg.

This CDR3 comprises 14 residues. Trimming took off 0 bases at V and 3 bases at J, with 7 bases between the two ends. CDR1 is SEHNR and CDR2 is FQNEAQ in the germline V gene (reference sequence). Profiled with immunoSEQ multiplex PCR; TCRdb holds only in-frame clones, not every one. The sample lists over 15,000 clones, around 87% occurring once. Autoimmune disease history or systemic immunosuppression meant exclusion. The chain links TRBV7-9 to TRBJ2-3, with D unclear. Sequencing used CD4+ or CD8+ T cells sorted from blood, obtained in a trial of the OX40 agonist ivuxolimab. The clonotype was recovered from an adult with an advanced solid tumor such as melanoma, head and neck, liver or kidney cancer. The CDR3 DNA reads TGTGCCAGCAGCTTAGCGGTAGGGACAGATACGCAGTATTTT. Translating gives CASSLAVGTDTQYF. The full variable domain, completed using reference TRBV7-9 and TRBJ2-3, is DTGVSQNPRHKITKRGQNVTFRCDPISEHNRLYWYRQTLGQGPEFLTYFQNEAQLEKSRLLSDRFSAERPKGSFSTLEIQRTEQGDSAMYLCASSLAVGTDTQYFGPGTRLTVL.